Following are 12 T cell receptor beta chains from one sample sequenced in a study of blood T cell repertoires in COVID-19. Some clones are missing from TCRdb's copy, which holds only in-frame ones; the method was immunoSEQ multiplex PCR. Among some 150,000 clones listed, approximately 80% were seen once. Material for sequencing was peripheral blood. Receptors originate from a woman older than 75 with acute or convalescent COVID-19.

The CDR3 DNA reads TGTGCCAGCAGGGGGACAGGGATCAATCAGCCCCAGCATTTT. This codes for CASRGTGINQPQHF. The genes are TRBV6-5 and TRBJ1-5, with 9 bases lining up with TRBD1. Germline-derived CDR1 and CDR2 are MNHEY and SVGAGI. The length of the CDR3 is 14 residues. The ends lost 6 bases at V and 3 bases at J; junction bases unmatched: 3.

V gene TRBV19 combines with J gene TRBJ2-3, with D perhaps TRBD2 (5 bases). The germline V gene has CDR1 LNHDA and CDR2 SQIVND (reference sequence). The V end was cut by 5 bases, the J end by 5 bases, with 29 bases between. CDR3 length equals 19 residues. The CDR3 DNA reads TGTGCCAGTAGTCAGGATGGGGTAGGGCTAGCCGGATCTGGAGATACGCAGTATTTT. This translates into CASSQDGVGLAGSGDTQYF.

The chain recombines TRBV19 with TRBJ1-1; TRBD1 agrees at 9 bases. Germline V CDR1 and CDR2: LNHDA, SQIVND (reference sequence). The CDR3 extends over 14 amino acids. The V segment lost 4 bases and the J segment 0 bases; nucleotides outside the gene matches: 0. The chain's CDR3 is CASSRQGVNTEAFF. The CDR3 DNA is TGTGCCAGTAGTAGACAGGGGGTGAACACTGAAGCTTTCTTT.

This rearrangement joins TRBV6-5 to TRBJ1-1; D is possibly TRBD1 (6 bases). Germline values: CDR1 MNHEY, CDR2 SVGAGI. The CDR3 has 14 residues. Deletions cut 5 bases from V and 0 bases from J, with 10 bases between. Here the CDR3 reads CASSPQGMNTEAFF. The CDR3 DNA reads as TGTGCCAGCAGTCCCCAGGGGATGAACACTGAAGCTTTCTTT.

This clone was seen more than once but under ten times. This sequence joins TRBV11-2 and TRBJ1-2; D possibly corresponds to TRBD1 (6 bases). Germline CDR1 reads SGHAT; CDR2 reads FQNNGV. CDR3 length: 16 amino acids. V lost 3 bases to trimming and J lost 6 bases, with 20 bases between them. In DNA, the CDR3 is TGTGCCAGCAGCTTTTTCGGGGGGCCGACTAAGAATGGCTACACCTTC. Translated: CASSFFGGPTKNGYTF.

This clone was seen only a few times. The chain joins TRBV5-1 to TRBJ1-3, with a possible D match to TRBD1 (5 bases). The CDR3 length is 15 residues. The germline V gene has CDR1 SGHRS and CDR2 YFSETQ. V was pared by 4 bases and J by 0 bases, with 11 bases between. CDR3 amino acids: CASSTGTASGNTIYF. DNA of the CDR3: TGCGCCAGCAGCACGGGGACTGCCTCTGGAAACACCATATATTTT.

This clone was detected once. V and J are TRBV5-1 and TRBJ1-1, with 7 bases matching TRBD1. The germline gives CDR1 SGHRS, CDR2 YFSETQ. The CDR3 is 16 residues long. Trimming at V came to 0 bases and at J to 5 bases, leaving 10 bases not matched to a gene. The CDR3 DNA reads as TGCGCCAGCAGCTTGGGACAGGGACGGGTTTGGACTGAAGCTTTCTTT. This translates into CASSLGQGRVWTEAFF.

The V call is TRBV10-3, the J call TRBJ1-5; D unresolved. The CDR3 is 13 residues long. Germline CDR1 ENHRY, CDR2 SYGVKD. V lost 5 bases, J lost 4 bases, and 9 bases lay in between. The DNA for the CDR3 is TGTGCCATCAGTTCAATGGAGAATCAGCCCCAGCATTTT. It specifies CAISSMENQPQHF.

V gene TRBV5-4 combines with J gene TRBJ2-5, with no clear D. The CDR3 extends over 14 amino acids. From germline, CDR1 is SGHNT and CDR2 YYREEE (reference sequence). The V gene lost 2 bases and the J gene lost 5 bases, with 13 bases spanning the gap. Here the CDR3 reads CASSLTAARETQYF. The CDR3 region has the DNA TGTGCCAGCAGCTTAACGGCTGCGAGGGAGACCCAGTACTTC.

V gene TRBV6-1 combines with J gene TRBJ1-2; 9 bases align to TRBD1. Germline loops: CDR1 MNHNS, CDR2 SASEGT. CDR3 length: 15 amino acids. J gave up 4 bases and V 2 bases, and 5 bases lay outside the gene matches. Written as DNA, the CDR3 is TGTGCCAGCAGTGAATACGGGACAGGGTCCTATGGCTACACCTTC. This codes for CASSEYGTGSYGYTF.

The rearrangement uses TRBV21-1 and TRBJ2-5; the tabulated D call, TRBD1, remains unverified against the DNA. TRBV21-1 counts as a pseudogene. The CDR3 has 15 amino acids. CDR3 DNA sequence: TGTGCCAGCGGACACAGGGTTGGAGCTCAGGAGACCCAGTACTTC. Amino acid sequence: CASGHRVGAQETQYF.

V is TRBV5-6 and J is TRBJ1-1; 11 positions agree with TRBD1. Germline CDR1 and CDR2: SGHDT and YYEEEE. The CDR3 sequence is 18 residues long. The J segment lost 6 bases and the V segment lost 3 bases, leaving 16 bases of the junction unmatched. In nucleotides, the CDR3 is TGTGCCAGCAGCTGGGCGGGACAGGGGGTAACTGAAACTGCTGAAGCTTTCTTT. Protein product: CASSWAGQGVTETAEAFF.